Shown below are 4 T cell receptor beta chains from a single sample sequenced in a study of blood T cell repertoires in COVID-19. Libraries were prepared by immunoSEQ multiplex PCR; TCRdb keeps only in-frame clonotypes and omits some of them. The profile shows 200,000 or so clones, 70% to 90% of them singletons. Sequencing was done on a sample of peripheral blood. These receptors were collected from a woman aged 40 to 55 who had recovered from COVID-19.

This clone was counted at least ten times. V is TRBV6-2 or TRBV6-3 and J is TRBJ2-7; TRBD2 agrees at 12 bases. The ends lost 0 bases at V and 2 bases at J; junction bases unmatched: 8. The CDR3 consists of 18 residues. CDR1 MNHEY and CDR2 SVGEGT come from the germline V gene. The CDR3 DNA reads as TGTGCCAGCAGTTACTCGACTAGCGGGAGCGTCCCAACCTACGAGCAGTACTTC. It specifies CASSYSTSGSVPTYEQYF.

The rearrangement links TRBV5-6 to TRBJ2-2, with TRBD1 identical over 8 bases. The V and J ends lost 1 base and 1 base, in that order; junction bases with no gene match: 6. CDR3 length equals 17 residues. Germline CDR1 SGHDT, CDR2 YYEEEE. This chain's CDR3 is CASSLISTGGNTGELFF. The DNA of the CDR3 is TGTGCCAGCAGCTTGATCTCTACAGGGGGGAACACCGGGGAGCTGTTTTTT.

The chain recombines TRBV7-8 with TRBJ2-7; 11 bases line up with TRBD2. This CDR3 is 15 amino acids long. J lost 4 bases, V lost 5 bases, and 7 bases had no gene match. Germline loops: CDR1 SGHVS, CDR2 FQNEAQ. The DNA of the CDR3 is TGTGCCAGCAGCCCGGGACTAGCGGTGAATTACGAGCAGTACTTC. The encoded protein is CASSPGLAVNYEQYF. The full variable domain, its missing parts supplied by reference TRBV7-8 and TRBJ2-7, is GAGVSQSPRYKVAKRGQDVALRCDPISGHVSLFWYQQALGQGPEFLTYFQNEAQLDKSGLPSDRFFAERPEGSVSTLKIQRTQQEDSAVYLCASSPGLAVNYEQYFGPGTRLTVT.

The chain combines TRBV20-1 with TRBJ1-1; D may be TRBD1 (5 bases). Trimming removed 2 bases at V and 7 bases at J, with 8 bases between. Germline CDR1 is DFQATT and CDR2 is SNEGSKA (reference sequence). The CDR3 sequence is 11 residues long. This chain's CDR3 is CSARQGDEAFF. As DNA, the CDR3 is TGCAGTGCTAGACAGGGCGATGAAGCTTTCTTT.